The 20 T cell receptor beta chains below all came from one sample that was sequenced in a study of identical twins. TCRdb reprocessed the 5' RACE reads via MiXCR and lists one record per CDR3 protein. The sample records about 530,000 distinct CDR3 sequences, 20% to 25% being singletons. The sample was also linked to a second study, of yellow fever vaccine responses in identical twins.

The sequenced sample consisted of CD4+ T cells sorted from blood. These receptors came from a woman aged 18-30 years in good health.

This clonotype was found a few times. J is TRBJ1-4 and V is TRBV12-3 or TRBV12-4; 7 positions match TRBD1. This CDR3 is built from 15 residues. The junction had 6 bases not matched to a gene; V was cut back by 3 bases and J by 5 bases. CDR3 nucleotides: TGTGCCAGCAGTTTCTTGGGGACAGCAAATGAAAAACTGTTTTTT. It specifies CASSFLGTANEKLFF.

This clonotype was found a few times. CDR3 region: CASSYRSRNTEAFF. The CDR3 DNA sequence: TGTGCCAGCAGTTATCGGAGCCGGAACACTGAAGCTTTCTTT. The chain combines TRBV6-5 with TRBJ1-1; D not certain. Germline CDR1 is MNHEY and CDR2 is SVGAGI. V lost 3 bases and J lost 1, with 9 bases in between. The length of the CDR3 is 14 residues.

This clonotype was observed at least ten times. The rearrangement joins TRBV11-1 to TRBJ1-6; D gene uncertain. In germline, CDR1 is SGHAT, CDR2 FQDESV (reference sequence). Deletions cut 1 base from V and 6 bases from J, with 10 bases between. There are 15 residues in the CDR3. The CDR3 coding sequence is TGTGCCAGCAGCTTAGTCTCCGGGTCTAATTCACCCCTCCACTTT. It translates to CASSLVSGSNSPLHF.

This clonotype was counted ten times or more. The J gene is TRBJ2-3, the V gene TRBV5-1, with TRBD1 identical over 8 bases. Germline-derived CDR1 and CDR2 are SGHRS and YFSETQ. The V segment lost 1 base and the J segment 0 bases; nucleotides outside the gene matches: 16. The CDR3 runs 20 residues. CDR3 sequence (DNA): TGCGCCAGCAGCTTGCGACCCCTCATCCAGGGGGCGTCTAGCACAGATACGCAGTATTTT. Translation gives CASSLRPLIQGASSTDTQYF.

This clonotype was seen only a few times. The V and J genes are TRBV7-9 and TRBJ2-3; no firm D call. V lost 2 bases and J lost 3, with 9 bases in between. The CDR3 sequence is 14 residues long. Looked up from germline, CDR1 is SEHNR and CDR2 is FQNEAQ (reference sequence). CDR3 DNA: TGTGCCAGCAGCTTAACAATAGGAACAGATACGCAGTATTTT. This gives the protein CASSLTIGTDTQYF.

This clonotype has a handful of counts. As DNA, the CDR3 is TGTGCCAGCAGTTGGGGCAGGAGCTCCTACGAGCAGTACTTC. Its protein is CASSWGRSSYEQYF. This chain joins TRBV28 and TRBJ2-7; tentative D call: TRBD1 (5 bases). From germline, CDR1 is MDHEN and CDR2 SYDVKM. The CDR3 contains 14 residues. V was shortened by 4 bases and J by 0 bases, with 10 bases between the two germline ends.

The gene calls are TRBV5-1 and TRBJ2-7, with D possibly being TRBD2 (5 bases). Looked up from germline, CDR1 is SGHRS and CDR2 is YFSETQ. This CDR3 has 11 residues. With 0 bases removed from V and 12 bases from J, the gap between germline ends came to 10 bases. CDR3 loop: CASSLGEQRYF. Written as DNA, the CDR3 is TGCGCCAGCAGCTTGGGGGAGCAGCGGTACTTC.

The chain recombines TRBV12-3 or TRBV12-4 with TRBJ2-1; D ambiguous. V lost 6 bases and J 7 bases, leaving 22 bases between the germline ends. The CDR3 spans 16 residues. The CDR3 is CASSTTPPTFRNEQFF. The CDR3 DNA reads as TGTGCCAGCAGCACGACCCCTCCAACGTTCCGGAATGAGCAGTTCTTC.

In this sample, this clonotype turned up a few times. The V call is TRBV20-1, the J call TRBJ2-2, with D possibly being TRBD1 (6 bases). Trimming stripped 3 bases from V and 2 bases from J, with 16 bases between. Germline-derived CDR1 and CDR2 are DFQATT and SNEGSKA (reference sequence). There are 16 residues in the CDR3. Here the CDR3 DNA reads TGCAGTGCTAGCCCTCTGGGGGCACCAAACACCGGGGAGCTGTTTTTT. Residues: CSASPLGAPNTGELFF.

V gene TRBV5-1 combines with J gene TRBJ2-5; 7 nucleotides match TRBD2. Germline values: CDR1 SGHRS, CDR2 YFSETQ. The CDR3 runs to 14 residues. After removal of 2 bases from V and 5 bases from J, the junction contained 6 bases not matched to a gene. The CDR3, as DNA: TGCGCCAGCAGCTTTGGAGCGGGGCAGGAGACCCAGTACTTC. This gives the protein CASSFGAGQETQYF. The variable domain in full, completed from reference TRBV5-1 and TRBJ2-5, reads KAGVTQTPRYLIKTRGQQVTLSCSPISGHRSVSWYQQTPGQGLQFLFEYFSETQRNKGNFPGRFSGRQFSNSRSEMNVSTLELGDSALYLCASSFGAGQETQYFGPGTRLLVL.

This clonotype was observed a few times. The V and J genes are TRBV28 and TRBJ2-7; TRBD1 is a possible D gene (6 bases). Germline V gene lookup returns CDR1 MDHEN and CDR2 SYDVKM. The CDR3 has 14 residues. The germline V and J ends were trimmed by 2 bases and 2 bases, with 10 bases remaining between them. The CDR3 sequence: CASSLDRLPYEQYV. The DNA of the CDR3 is TGTGCCAGCAGTTTAGACAGGCTCCCCTACGAGCAGTACGTC.

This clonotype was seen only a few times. DNA for the CDR3: TGCGCCAGCAGCCGGAGGAGCGGGGGTGTCACAGATACGCAGTATTTT. This translates into CASSRRSGGVTDTQYF. This chain links TRBV5-1 with TRBJ2-3; TRBD2 matches at 8 bases. This CDR3 is built from 16 residues. Germline V lookup: CDR1 SGHRS, CDR2 YFSETQ. V lost 4 bases to trimming and J lost 2 bases; unmatched junction nucleotides: 9.

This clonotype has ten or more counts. Here the CDR3 DNA reads TGTGCCAGCAGCGTAGGAGGCAGCAATCAGCCCCAGCATTTT. Its translation is CASSVGGSNQPQHF. The chain is built from TRBV9 and TRBJ1-5; D ambiguous. The germline CDR1 and CDR2 sequences are SGDLS and YYNGEE. The CDR3 loop spans 14 amino acids. V dropped 0 bases and J dropped 1 base, with 5 bases sitting between them.

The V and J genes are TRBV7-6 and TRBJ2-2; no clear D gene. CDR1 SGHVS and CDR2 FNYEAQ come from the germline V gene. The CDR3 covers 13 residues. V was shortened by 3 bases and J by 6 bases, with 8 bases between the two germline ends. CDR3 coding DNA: TGTGCCAGCAGCTTGCAATGGTCCGGGGAGCTGTTTTTT. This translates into CASSLQWSGELFF.

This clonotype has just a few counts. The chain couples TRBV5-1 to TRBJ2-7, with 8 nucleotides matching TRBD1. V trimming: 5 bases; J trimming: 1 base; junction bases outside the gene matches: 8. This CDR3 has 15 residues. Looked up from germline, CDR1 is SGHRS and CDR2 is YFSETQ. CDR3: CASSPGQGRSYEQYV. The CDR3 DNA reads TGCGCCAGCAGTCCCGGACAGGGCCGTTCCTACGAGCAGTACGTC.

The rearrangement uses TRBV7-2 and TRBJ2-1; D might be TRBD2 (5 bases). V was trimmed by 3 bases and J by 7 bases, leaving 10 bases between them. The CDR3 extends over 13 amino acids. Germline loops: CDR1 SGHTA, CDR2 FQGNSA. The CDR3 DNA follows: TGTGCCAGCAGCTTGCCGACTATTAATGAGCAGTTCTTC. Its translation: CASSLPTINEQFF.

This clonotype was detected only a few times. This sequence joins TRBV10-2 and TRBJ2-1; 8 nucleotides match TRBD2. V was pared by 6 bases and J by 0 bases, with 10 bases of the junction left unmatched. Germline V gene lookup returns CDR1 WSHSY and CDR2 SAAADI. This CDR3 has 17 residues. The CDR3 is CASSKTGTRSSYNEQFF. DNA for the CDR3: TGCGCCAGCAGCAAAACCGGGACTAGGAGCTCCTACAATGAGCAGTTCTTC.

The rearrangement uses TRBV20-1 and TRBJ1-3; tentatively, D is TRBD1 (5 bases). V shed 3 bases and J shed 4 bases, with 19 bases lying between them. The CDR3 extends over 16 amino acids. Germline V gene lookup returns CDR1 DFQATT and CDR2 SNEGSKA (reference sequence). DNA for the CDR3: TGCAGTGCTAGTCGCTCTCGTGGGGCCAAAGGAAACACCATATATTTT. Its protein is CSASRSRGAKGNTIYF.

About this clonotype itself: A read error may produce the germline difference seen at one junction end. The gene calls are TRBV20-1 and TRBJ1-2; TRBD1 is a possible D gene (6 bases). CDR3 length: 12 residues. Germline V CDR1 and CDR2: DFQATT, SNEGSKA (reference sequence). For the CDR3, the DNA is TGCAGTACTAGTCAGGGGCAGGGTGGCTACACCTTC. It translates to CSTSQGQGGYTF.

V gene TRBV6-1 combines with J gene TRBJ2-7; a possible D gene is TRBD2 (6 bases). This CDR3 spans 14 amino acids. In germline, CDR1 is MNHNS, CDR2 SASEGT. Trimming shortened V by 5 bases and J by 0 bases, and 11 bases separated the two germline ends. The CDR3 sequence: CASSQTGSSYEQYF. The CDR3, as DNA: TGTGCCAGCAGTCAGACCGGGAGCTCCTACGAGCAGTACTTC.